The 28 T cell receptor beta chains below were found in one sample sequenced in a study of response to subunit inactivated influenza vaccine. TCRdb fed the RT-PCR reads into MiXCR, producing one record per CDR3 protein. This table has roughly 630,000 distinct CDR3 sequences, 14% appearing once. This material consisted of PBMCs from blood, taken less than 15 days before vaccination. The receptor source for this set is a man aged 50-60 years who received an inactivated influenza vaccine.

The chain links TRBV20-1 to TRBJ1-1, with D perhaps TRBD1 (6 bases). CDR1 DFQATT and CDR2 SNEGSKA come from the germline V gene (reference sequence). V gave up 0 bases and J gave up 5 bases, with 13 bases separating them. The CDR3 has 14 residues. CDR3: CSARDILGATEAFF. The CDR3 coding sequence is TGCAGTGCTAGAGATATATTGGGGGCTACTGAAGCTTTCTTT.

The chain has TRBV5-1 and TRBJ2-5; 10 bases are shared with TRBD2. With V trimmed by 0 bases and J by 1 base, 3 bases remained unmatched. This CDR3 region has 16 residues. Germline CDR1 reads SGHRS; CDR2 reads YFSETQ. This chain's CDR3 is CASSLGPSGGQETQYF. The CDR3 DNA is TGCGCCAGCAGCTTGGGCCCTAGCGGGGGCCAAGAGACCCAGTACTTC.

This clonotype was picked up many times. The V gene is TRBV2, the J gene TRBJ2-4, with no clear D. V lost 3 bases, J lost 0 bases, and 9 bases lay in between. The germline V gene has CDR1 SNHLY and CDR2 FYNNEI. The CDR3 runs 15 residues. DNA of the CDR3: TGTGCCAGCAGTGATTTGTCTTTAGCCAAAAACATTCAGTACTTC. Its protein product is CASSDLSLAKNIQYF.

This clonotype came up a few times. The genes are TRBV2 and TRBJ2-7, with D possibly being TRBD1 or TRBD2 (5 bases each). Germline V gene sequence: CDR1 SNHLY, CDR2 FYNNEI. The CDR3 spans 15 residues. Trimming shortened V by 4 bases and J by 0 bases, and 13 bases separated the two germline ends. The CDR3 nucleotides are TGTGCCAGCAGTGGGGGGACCCAGCTCTCCTACGAGCAGTACTTC. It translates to CASSGGTQLSYEQYF.

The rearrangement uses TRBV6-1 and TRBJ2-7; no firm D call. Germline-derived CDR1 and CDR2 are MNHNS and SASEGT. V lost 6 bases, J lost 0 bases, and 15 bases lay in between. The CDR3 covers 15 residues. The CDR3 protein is CASRGEVPDSYEQYF. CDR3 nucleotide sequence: TGTGCCAGCAGAGGTGAAGTCCCAGACTCCTACGAGCAGTACTTC.

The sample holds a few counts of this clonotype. DNA for the CDR3: TGTGCCAGCAGCCCGCGGGACAGGGGTCTCTACGAGCAGTACTTC. Translated: CASSPRDRGLYEQYF. This chain joins TRBV9 and TRBJ2-7; 10 bases match TRBD1. After removal of 4 bases from V and 3 bases from J, the junction contained 7 bases not matched to a gene. The CDR3 extends over 15 amino acids. The germline V gene has CDR1 SGDLS and CDR2 YYNGEE.

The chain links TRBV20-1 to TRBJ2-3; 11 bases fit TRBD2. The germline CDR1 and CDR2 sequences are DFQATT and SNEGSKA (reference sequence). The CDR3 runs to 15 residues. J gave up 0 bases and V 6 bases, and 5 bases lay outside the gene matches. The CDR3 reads CSAAGLAESTDTQYF. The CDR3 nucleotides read TGCAGTGCCGCGGGACTAGCGGAAAGCACAGATACGCAGTATTTT.

The CDR3 loop reads CASSSLSGGFGYTF. CDR3 bases: TGTGCCAGCAGCTCTCTGTCGGGCGGGTTCGGCTACACCTTC. The J gene is TRBJ1-2, the V gene TRBV7-9, with D uncertain. There are 14 residues in the CDR3. V was pared by 4 bases and J by 8 bases, with 17 bases between. Germline assignment: CDR1 SEHNR and CDR2 FQNEAQ (reference sequence).

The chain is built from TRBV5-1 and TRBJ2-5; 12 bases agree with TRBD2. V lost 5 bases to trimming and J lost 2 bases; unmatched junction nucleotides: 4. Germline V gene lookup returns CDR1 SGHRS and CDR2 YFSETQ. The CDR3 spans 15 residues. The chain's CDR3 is CASRQLAGGQETQYF. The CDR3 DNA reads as TGCGCCAGCAGGCAACTAGCGGGGGGACAAGAGACCCAGTACTTC. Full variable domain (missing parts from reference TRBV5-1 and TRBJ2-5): KAGVTQTPRYLIKTRGQQVTLSCSPISGHRSVSWYQQTPGQGLQFLFEYFSETQRNKGNFPGRFSGRQFSNSRSEMNVSTLELGDSALYLCASRQLAGGQETQYFGPGTRLLVL.

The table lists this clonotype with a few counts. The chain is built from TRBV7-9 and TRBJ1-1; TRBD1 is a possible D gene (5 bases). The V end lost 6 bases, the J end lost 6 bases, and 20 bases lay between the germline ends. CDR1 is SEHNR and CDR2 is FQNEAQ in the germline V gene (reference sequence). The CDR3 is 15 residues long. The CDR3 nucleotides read TGTGCCAGCAGTGCGGAGGGGCTGAGAAGCGCTGAAGCTTTCTTT. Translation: CASSAEGLRSAEAFF.

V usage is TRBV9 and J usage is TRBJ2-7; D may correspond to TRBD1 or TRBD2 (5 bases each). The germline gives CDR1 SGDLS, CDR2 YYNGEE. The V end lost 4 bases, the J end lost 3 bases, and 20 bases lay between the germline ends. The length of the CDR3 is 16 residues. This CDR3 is CASSSRPRDPIYEQYF. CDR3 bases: TGTGCCAGCAGCTCCAGGCCCCGGGACCCGATCTACGAGCAGTACTTC.

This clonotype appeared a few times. The CDR3 coding sequence is TGTGCCAGCAGTTTAATGGGCGCAGGTCTCTGGGACACTGAAGCTTTCTTT. Translating gives CASSLMGAGLWDTEAFF. This sequence joins TRBV28 and TRBJ1-1; the D is unclear. This CDR3 has 17 amino acids. Germline V CDR1 and CDR2: MDHEN, SYDVKM. Trimming took 2 bases from V and 3 from J, leaving 19 bases between them.

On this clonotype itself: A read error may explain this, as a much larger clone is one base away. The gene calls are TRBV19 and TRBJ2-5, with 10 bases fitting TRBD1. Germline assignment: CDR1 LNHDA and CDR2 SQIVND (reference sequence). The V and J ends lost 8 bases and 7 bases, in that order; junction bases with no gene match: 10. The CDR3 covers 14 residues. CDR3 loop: CASRSGTGVATQYF. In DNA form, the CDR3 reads TGTGCCAGTCGTTCCGGGACAGGGGTTGCGACCCAGTACTTC.

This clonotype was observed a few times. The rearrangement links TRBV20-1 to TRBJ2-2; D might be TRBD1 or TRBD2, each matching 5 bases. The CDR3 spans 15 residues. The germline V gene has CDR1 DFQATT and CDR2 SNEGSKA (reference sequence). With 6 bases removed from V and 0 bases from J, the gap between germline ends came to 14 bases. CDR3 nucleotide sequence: TGCAGTGCGAAACCGGGACCTTCGAACACCGGGGAGCTGTTTTTT. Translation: CSAKPGPSNTGELFF.

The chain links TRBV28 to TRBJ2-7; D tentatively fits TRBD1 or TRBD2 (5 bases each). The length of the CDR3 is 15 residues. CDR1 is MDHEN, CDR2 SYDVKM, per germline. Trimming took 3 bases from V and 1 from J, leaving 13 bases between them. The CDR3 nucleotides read TGTGCCAGCAGTTTGCCGGGGACGTCGTCCTACGAGCAGTACTTC. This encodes CASSLPGTSSYEQYF.

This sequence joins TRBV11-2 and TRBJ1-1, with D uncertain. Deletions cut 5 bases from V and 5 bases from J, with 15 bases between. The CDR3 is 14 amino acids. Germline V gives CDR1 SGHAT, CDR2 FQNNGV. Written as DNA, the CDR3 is TGTGCCAGCAGCCCCACTCGGAGTCGAACTGAAGCTTTCTTT. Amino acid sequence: CASSPTRSRTEAFF. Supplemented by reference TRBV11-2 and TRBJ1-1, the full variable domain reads EAGVAQSPRYKIIEKRQSVAFWCNPISGHATLYWYQQILGQGPKLLIQFQNNGVVDDSQLPKDRFSAERLKGVDSTLKIQPAKLEDSAVYLCASSPTRSRTEAFFGQGTRLTVV.

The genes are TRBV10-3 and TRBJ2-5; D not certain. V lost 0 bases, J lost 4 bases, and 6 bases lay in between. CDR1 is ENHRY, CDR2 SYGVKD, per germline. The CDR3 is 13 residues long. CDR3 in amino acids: CAISESSVETQYF. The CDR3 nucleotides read TGTGCCATCAGTGAGTCCTCCGTAGAGACCCAGTACTTC.

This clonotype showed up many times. Here the CDR3 reads CASSPEFSEQYF. The CDR3 DNA is TGTGCCAGCAGTCCCGAATTTAGCGAGCAGTACTTC. The J gene is TRBJ2-7, the V gene TRBV12-3 or TRBV12-4, with D hard to call. The CDR3 spans 12 residues. V gave up 5 bases and J gave up 6 bases, with 11 bases separating them.

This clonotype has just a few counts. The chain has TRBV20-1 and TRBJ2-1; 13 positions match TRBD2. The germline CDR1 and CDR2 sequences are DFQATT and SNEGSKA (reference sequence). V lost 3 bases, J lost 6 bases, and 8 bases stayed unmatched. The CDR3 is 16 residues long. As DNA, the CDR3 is TGCAGTGCTAGTGGACTAGCGGGAGATCGCCTCAATGAGCAGTTCTTC. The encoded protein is CSASGLAGDRLNEQFF.

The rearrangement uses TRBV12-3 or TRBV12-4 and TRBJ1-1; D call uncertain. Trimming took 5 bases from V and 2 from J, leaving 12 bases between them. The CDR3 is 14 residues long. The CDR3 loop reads CASSRNTKNTEAFF. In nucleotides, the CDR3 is TGTGCCAGCAGTAGGAACACTAAAAACACTGAAGCTTTCTTT.

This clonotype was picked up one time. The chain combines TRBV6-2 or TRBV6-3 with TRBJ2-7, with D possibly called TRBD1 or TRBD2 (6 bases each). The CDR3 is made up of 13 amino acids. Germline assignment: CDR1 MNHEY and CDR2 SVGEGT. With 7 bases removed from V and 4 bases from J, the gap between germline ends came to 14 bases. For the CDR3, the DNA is TGTGCCAGCAACCGGGGGCGAGTATACGAGCAGTACTTC. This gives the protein CASNRGRVYEQYF.

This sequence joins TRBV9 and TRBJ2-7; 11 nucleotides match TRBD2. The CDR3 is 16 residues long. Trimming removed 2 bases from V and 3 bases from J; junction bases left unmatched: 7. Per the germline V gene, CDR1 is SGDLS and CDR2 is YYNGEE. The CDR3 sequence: CASSVRGGLAVYEQYF. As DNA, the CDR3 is TGTGCCAGCAGCGTGAGAGGGGGACTAGCGGTCTACGAGCAGTACTTC.

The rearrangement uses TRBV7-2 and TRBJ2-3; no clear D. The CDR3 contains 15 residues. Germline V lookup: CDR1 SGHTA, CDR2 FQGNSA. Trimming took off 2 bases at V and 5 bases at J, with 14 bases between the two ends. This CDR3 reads CASSLTWPPGDTQYF. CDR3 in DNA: TGTGCCAGCAGCTTAACGTGGCCCCCCGGAGATACGCAGTATTTT.

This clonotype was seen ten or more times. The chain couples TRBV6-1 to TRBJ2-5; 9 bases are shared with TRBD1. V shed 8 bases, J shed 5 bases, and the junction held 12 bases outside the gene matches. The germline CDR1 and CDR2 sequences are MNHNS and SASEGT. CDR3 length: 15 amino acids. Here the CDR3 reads CASARGQGFMETQYF. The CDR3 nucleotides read TGTGCCAGCGCTCGGGGACAGGGCTTCATGGAGACCCAGTACTTC.

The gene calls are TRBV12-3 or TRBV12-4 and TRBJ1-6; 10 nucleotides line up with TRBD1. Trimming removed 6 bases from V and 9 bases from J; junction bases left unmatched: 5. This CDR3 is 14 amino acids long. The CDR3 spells CASSKDRGASPLHF. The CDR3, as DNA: TGTGCCAGCAGCAAGGACAGGGGGGCTTCACCCCTCCACTTT.

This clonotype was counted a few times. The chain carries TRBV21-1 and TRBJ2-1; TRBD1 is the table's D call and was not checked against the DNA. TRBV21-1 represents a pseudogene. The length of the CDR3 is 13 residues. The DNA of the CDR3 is TGTGCCAGCAGCAAACTCACAGGGGGTTCACAGTTCTTC. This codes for CASSKLTGGSQFF.

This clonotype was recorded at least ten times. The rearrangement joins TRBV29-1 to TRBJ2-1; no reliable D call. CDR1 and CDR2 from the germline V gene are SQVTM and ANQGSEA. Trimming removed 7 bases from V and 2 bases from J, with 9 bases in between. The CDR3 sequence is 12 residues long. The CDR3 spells CSALPTYNEQFF. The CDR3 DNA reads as TGCAGCGCCCTCCCCACCTACAATGAGCAGTTCTTC.

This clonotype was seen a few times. The CDR3 loop is CAIKQGPEGTDTQYF. The CDR3 nucleotides read TGTGCCATCAAACAGGGCCCCGAGGGGACAGATACGCAGTATTTT. The chain joins TRBV10-3 to TRBJ2-3, with TRBD1 as a possible D gene (6 bases). V lost 7 bases and J lost 3, with 17 bases in between. Germline CDR1 is ENHRY and CDR2 is SYGVKD. The CDR3 has 15 amino acids.